This T cell receptor (beta chain) appears in the sequencing data of a study of T cell changes during pregnancy in multiple sclerosis. CDR3 size: 14 residues. The V end lost 0 bases, the J end lost 6 bases, and 11 bases lay between the germline ends. Germline-derived CDR1 and CDR2 are LNHNV and YYDKDF (reference sequence). Some clones are missing from TCRdb's copy, which holds only in-frame ones; the method was immunoSEQ multiplex PCR. Of about 64,000 clones listed, over 95% are singletons. The material was CD8+ T cells from peripheral blood mononuclear cells, obtained after pregnancy. This rearrangement joins TRBV15 to TRBJ1-2, with unresolved D. The sequence was obtained from a female donor with multiple sclerosis, enrolled in a pregnancy study. The CDR3 loop reads CATSRDTVPHGYTF. CDR3 sequence (DNA): TGTGCCACCAGCAGAGATACAGTTCCCCATGGCTACACCTTC.